The next 19 T cell receptor beta chains were all read from a single sample in a study of PD-1 and CTLA-4 blockade in melanoma (dated by TCRdb to 2020 to 2022). Library preparation was by the immunoSEQ multiplex PCR assay. Not all clones reach the TCRdb copy of this immuneACCESS table, which keeps in-frame sequences only. Checked studies attribute under half of the gap to unresolved V genes and leave the rest unexplained. The sample data list about 32,000 clones, and about 87% of these were observed just once. Jointly, the top ten make up 5% to 6.5% of the sample. This sample comprised CD8+ T cells from peripheral blood, obtained from a patient given anti-PD-1 treatment. The receptors originated from a human donor with melanoma.

This clone was found once. The gene calls are TRBV11-2 and TRBJ2-7; TRBD1 is a possible D gene (6 bases). In germline, CDR1 is SGHAT, CDR2 FQNNGV. The V end lost 0 bases, the J end lost 6 bases, and 15 bases lay between the germline ends. This CDR3 contains 15 residues. The CDR3: CASSLDLYRESEQYF. The CDR3 nucleotides are TGTGCCAGCAGCTTAGACCTATACAGGGAAAGCGAGCAGTACTTC.

This chain uses TRBV5-1 with TRBJ2-2, with 11 bases that match TRBD2. The V and J ends lost 0 bases and 3 bases, in that order; junction bases with no gene match: 4. CDR3 size: 17 residues. Germline V gene lookup returns CDR1 SGHRS and CDR2 YFSETQ. The CDR3 reads CASSLAGLAVDTGELFF. CDR3 sequence (DNA): TGCGCCAGCAGCTTGGCGGGACTAGCGGTAGACACCGGGGAGCTGTTTTTT. Based on the CDR3 plus reference TRBV5-1 and TRBJ2-2, the full variable domain is KAGVTQTPRYLIKTRGQQVTLSCSPISGHRSVSWYQQTPGQGLQFLFEYFSETQRNKGNFPGRFSGRQFSNSRSEMNVSTLELGDSALYLCASSLAGLAVDTGELFFGEGSRLTVL.

The chain joins TRBV28 to TRBJ2-1; 11 bases match TRBD2. CDR1 is MDHEN and CDR2 is SYDVKM in the germline V gene. The CDR3 covers 16 residues. Losses at the gene ends were 6 bases for V and 7 bases for J; bases not matched to a gene: 11. The CDR3 region has the DNA TGTGCCAGCAGCCCACTTAGCGGGGGGGCGATGAATGAGCAGTTCTTC. Its translation is CASSPLSGGAMNEQFF.

This chain links TRBV10-3 with TRBJ2-5, with D maybe TRBD1 (7 bases). CDR3 length: 18 amino acids. Deletions cut 0 bases from V and 4 bases from J, with 21 bases between. Germline CDR1 is ENHRY and CDR2 is SYGVKD. CDR3 sequence: CAISESGGGENLRETQYF. The DNA for the CDR3 is TGTGCCATCAGTGAGTCTGGAGGGGGCGAGAACTTGAGAGAGACCCAGTACTTC.

The rearrangement joins TRBV19 to TRBJ2-7; TRBD1 matches at 7 bases. V lost 9 bases to trimming and J lost 2 bases; unmatched junction nucleotides: 16. In germline, CDR1 is LNHDA, CDR2 SQIVND (reference sequence). This CDR3 contains 16 residues. CDR3 loop: CASHPGKTGNPYEQYF. In DNA form, the CDR3 reads TGTGCCAGCCACCCCGGAAAGACAGGGAATCCCTACGAGCAGTACTTC.

This chain links TRBV29-1 with TRBJ2-5; 8 bases map to TRBD2. The CDR3 contains 15 residues. Germline V gene data show CDR1 as SQVTM and CDR2 as ANQGSEA. The ends lost 2 bases at V and 4 bases at J; junction bases unmatched: 9. CDR3 in amino acids: CSVEQPGGDLETQYF. The CDR3 region has the DNA TGCAGCGTTGAACAGCCGGGAGGGGATTTAGAGACCCAGTACTTC.

The V and J genes are TRBV2 and TRBJ1-1; possible D gene TRBD1, 6 bases. The V end lost 5 bases, the J end lost 4 bases, and 17 bases lay between the germline ends. The V gene's germline CDR1 is SNHLY and CDR2 FYNNEI. This CDR3 has 15 residues. CDR3 amino acids: CASSSSQGGSTEAFF. CDR3 DNA sequence: TGTGCCAGCAGTTCCTCACAGGGTGGGAGCACTGAAGCTTTCTTT.

J is TRBJ1-1 and V is TRBV27; D is ambiguous. The CDR3 loop spans 13 amino acids. Germline V CDR1 and CDR2: MNHEY, SMNVEV (reference sequence). The V end was cut by 5 bases, the J end by 4 bases, with 11 bases between. This CDR3 reads CASSPHGPTEAFF. CDR3 coding DNA: TGTGCCAGCAGTCCCCATGGACCCACTGAAGCTTTCTTT.

V gene TRBV6-1 combines with J gene TRBJ1-5; D is unresolved. The germline V gene has CDR1 MNHNS and CDR2 SASEGT. The CDR3 is 13 residues long. V was pared by 0 bases and J by 4 bases, with 4 bases between. In DNA, the CDR3 is TGTGCCAGCAGTGAAGCAGGGAATCAGCCCCAGCATTTT. Protein product: CASSEAGNQPQHF.

This clone came up a few times. This chain uses TRBV27 with TRBJ2-7, with D possibly being TRBD1 (6 bases). Per the germline V gene, CDR1 is MNHEY and CDR2 is SMNVEV (reference sequence). Trimming left V 8 bases short and J 3 bases short, with 11 bases between. The CDR3 consists of 12 residues. The CDR3 loop reads CASGGGIYEQYF. The CDR3 DNA follows: TGTGCCAGCGGGGGCGGAATCTACGAGCAGTACTTC.

V is TRBV4-1 and J is TRBJ2-7, with 7 bases fitting TRBD1. With V trimmed by 4 bases and J by 2 bases, 8 bases remained unmatched. Germline V gene sequence: CDR1 MGHRA, CDR2 YSYEKL. This CDR3 region has 15 residues. CDR3 nucleotide sequence: TGCGCCAGCAGCCTTCGAGGGGGCAGCGCCTACGAGCAGTACTTC. As protein: CASSLRGGSAYEQYF.

J is TRBJ1-5 and V is TRBV7-9; 10 nucleotides line up with TRBD1. CDR3 length: 16 residues. Germline V lookup: CDR1 SEHNR, CDR2 FQNEAQ (reference sequence). The J segment lost 2 bases and the V segment lost 5 bases, leaving 6 bases of the junction unmatched. DNA of the CDR3: TGTGCCAGCAGCCGTACCGGGACAGGGGGCAATCAGCCCCAGCATTTT. Residues: CASSRTGTGGNQPQHF. The full variable domain, with the rest looked up from reference TRBV7-9 and TRBJ1-5, is DTGVSQNPRHKITKRGQNVTFRCDPISEHNRLYWYRQTLGQGPEFLTYFQNEAQLEKSRLLSDRFSAERPKGSFSTLEIQRTEQGDSAMYLCASSRTGTGGNQPQHFGDGTRLSIL.

This chain links TRBV11-3 with TRBJ2-1; D remains ambiguous. The CDR3 is 13 residues long. Germline lookup yields CDR1 SGHNT and CDR2 YENEEA. V lost 0 bases and J 8 bases, leaving 8 bases between the germline ends. CDR3 amino acids: CASSLEGWDEQFF. DNA for the CDR3: TGTGCCAGCAGCTTAGAGGGGTGGGATGAGCAGTTCTTC.

The V and J genes are TRBV6-5 and TRBJ2-2; no definite D call. This CDR3 contains 13 residues. CDR1 is MNHEY and CDR2 is SVGAGI in the germline V gene. V was shortened by 0 bases and J by 8 bases, with 7 bases between the two germline ends. CDR3 residues: CASSYSTRGELFF. In nucleotides, the CDR3 is TGTGCCAGCAGTTACTCCACCAGGGGGGAGCTGTTTTTT.

The chain links TRBV7-6 to TRBJ1-1; 10 positions agree with TRBD1. The CDR3 contains 14 residues. Trimming cost V 5 bases and J 6 bases; bases outside gene matches: 6. The V gene's germline CDR1 is SGHVS and CDR2 FNYEAQ. The CDR3 protein is CASSLRQGASEAFF. The CDR3 DNA follows: TGTGCCAGCAGCCTCCGACAGGGGGCCTCTGAAGCTTTCTTT.

The rearrangement uses TRBV7-8 and TRBJ2-7, with 8 bases fitting TRBD2. This CDR3 comprises 17 residues. Germline loops: CDR1 SGHVS, CDR2 FQNEAQ. V lost 1 base, J lost 4 bases, and 12 bases stayed unmatched. DNA of the CDR3: TGTGCCAGCAGCTTAGGCACCGGGGGGGCGGTTCTATACGAGCAGTACTTC. Translation gives CASSLGTGGAVLYEQYF.

The chain is built from TRBV4-2 and TRBJ1-2; 8 bases fit TRBD1. CDR3 size: 15 residues. Germline lookup yields CDR1 LGHNA and CDR2 YNFKEQ. V lost 1 base to trimming and J lost 9 bases; unmatched junction nucleotides: 10. CDR3 nucleotides: TGTGCCAGCAGCCAAGGGGCCCCGACAGGGGCTAGCTACACCTTC. Amino acids: CASSQGAPTGASYTF.

The chain joins TRBV7-9 to TRBJ1-1; no definite D call. The V end was cut by 5 bases, the J end by 5 bases, with 9 bases between. Germline loops: CDR1 SEHNR, CDR2 FQNEAQ (reference sequence). The CDR3 totals 12 residues. This CDR3 is CASSLGMTEAFF. CDR3 sequence (DNA): TGTGCCAGCAGCCTGGGGATGACTGAAGCTTTCTTT.

The chain links TRBV7-9 to TRBJ1-4; no clear D gene. Germline CDR1 SEHNR, CDR2 FQNEAQ (reference sequence). The V end lost 5 bases, the J end lost 5 bases, and 15 bases lay between the germline ends. This CDR3 is built from 15 residues. CDR3 sequence (DNA): TGTGCCAGCAGCCCCGGGGAGCTAAACAATGAAAAACTGTTTTTT. It codes for CASSPGELNNEKLFF.